Described below is a single T cell receptor beta chain sequence and its context. There are 11 residues in the CDR3. Trimming cost V 5 bases and J 8 bases, with 6 bases left between them. Germline V gene lookup returns CDR1 SEHNR and CDR2 FQNEAQ (reference sequence). This entry is derived from a study of Ad26.COV2.S vaccination and SARS-CoV-2 variants. At the level of the study: Ad26.COV2.S, an intramuscular injection, was given once or twice 56 days apart.

Treatment in this sample: roughly 18 received Ad26.COV2.S at low or high dose, single or two shots; about five received placebo; per-sample allocation not given. Specimen acquisition occurred on day 63 following the initial vaccine or placebo injection. Produced via immunoSEQ multiplex PCR; TCRdb's table is partial and in-frame only. The profile covers roughly 500,000 clones, with 75% to 90% appearing a single time and around 2.6% taken by the ten largest. V and J are TRBV7-9 and TRBJ1-4; D ambiguous. This specimen was peripheral blood, taken in a trial of Ad26.COV2.S vaccine versus placebo. The clonotype comes from a person aged 18-65 years who received the Ad26.COV2.S COVID-19 vaccine or a placebo. This chain's CDR3 is CASSPREKLFF. CDR3 in DNA: TGTGCCAGCAGCCCCCGGGAAAAACTGTTTTTT.